These T cell receptor beta chains were read from a single sample in a study of early T cells in non-severe SARS-CoV-2 infection. TCRdb recomputed calls from the 5' RACE reads with MiXCR, one row per CDR3 protein. The table records roughly 53,000 distinct CDR3 sequences, less than 11% of them present only once. The sample was whole blood. These receptors all come from an adult who was a healthcare worker with PCR-confirmed SARS-CoV-2 infection or an uninfected control (not recorded which). CDR3s include the opening cysteine and the closing phenylalanine or tryptophan. A D gene is named only where the DNA matches it firmly.

>16|TRBJ2-7|TRBV6-1|TRBD1
CASSEKGTGDPYEQYF
>17|TRBJ2-3|TRBV24-1|TRBD2
CATSDSSAGDKTDTQYF
>13|TRBJ1-2|TRBV5-1|.
CASSLRTDYGYTF
>16|TRBJ1-1|TRBV5-1|.
CASSFGAGDMNTEAFF
>10|TRBJ2-5|TRBV6-1|.
CASSEVTQYF
>14|TRBJ2-7|TRBV5-5|TRBD1
CASSSTGINYEQYF
>13|TRBJ1-5|TRBV27|.
CASSLGPHQPQHF
>14|TRBJ2-2|TRBV5-1|TRBD1
CASAIQGASGELFF
>12|TRBJ2-7|TRBV27|.
CASRPSAWEQYF
>15|TRBJ2-1|TRBV7-2|TRBD2
CASSLASGSPNEQFF
>14|TRBJ1-5|TRBV12-3/TRBV12-4|.
CASSPLAGSLPQHF
>15|TRBJ2-7|TRBV4-1|.
CASSHPQGGIHEQYF
>11|TRBJ1-2|TRBV29-1|.
CSARVGHGYTF
>18|TRBJ2-1|TRBV5-1|TRBD1
CASSLVFFGQGAVNEQFF
>15|TRBJ1-2|TRBV6-5|.
CASSYSGSANYGYTF
>13|TRBJ1-2|TRBV12-3/TRBV12-4|TRBD1
CASSLTGLWGYTF
>13|TRBJ1-5|TRBV5-1|TRBD1
CASSAGTGRPQHF
>11|TRBJ2-3|TRBV10-3|.
CAIAFTDTQYF
>13|TRBJ2-3|TRBV19|.
CASSVQGGDTQYF
>14|TRBJ2-7|TRBV6-2/TRBV6-3|TRBD1
CASSGDRALYEQYF
>17|TRBJ2-1|TRBV18|.
CASSPRRAELSYNEQFF
>16|TRBJ1-4|TRBV2|.
CASRKQTGKTNEKLFF
>15|TRBJ2-7|TRBV7-9|TRBD1
CASSPTGGQLREQYF
>15|TRBJ2-1|TRBV5-1|TRBD2
CASSASSGVYNEQFF
>12|TRBJ2-2|TRBV25-1|.
CASRPNTGELFF
>15|TRBJ2-3|TRBV5-1|.
CASQRDGSSTDTQYF
>15|TRBJ2-7|TRBV7-3|TRBD2
CASSPSGRGSYEQYF
>15|TRBJ2-4|TRBV5-4|.
CASSQYRPDPGEQYF
>13|TRBJ1-2|TRBV3-1|.
CASSQGLSYGYTF
>18|TRBJ2-5|TRBV27|.
CASSLGRRIRQSQETQYF
>15|TRBJ2-1|TRBV5-1|TRBD2
CASSTTSGSRNEQFF
>15|TRBJ1-5|TRBV25-1|.
CASSGDPFGNQPQHF
>14|TRBJ2-2|TRBV24-1|.
CATKGPYVTGELFF